One sample yielded the 28 T cell receptor beta chains listed below, sequenced in a study of vaccination and CD4 T cells after COVID-19. Treatment defined: roughly ten-day PBMC culture with coronavirus spike peptide pools or control peptides (ViraFEST assay). Oncomine TCR Beta short-read sequencing was applied to DNA from cultured CD4+ T cells. TCRdb re-called the PCR reads through MiXCR, storing one row per CDR3 protein. The sample contains 20,000 or so distinct CDR3 sequences, approximately 32% of which appear only once. Their cognate antigens are unknown. The specimen was cultured CD4+ T cells from blood. These receptors all come from a human donor with COVID-19.

This clonotype was counted between two and nine times. V usage is TRBV9 and J usage is TRBJ1-2; D gene uncertain. Germline V gives CDR1 SGDLS, CDR2 YYNGEE. The CDR3 contains 13 residues. V lost 4 bases and J lost 8, with 15 bases in between. The CDR3 DNA sequence: TGTGCCAGCAGCCCCCCGAGCCTCTCAGGCTACACCTTC. It specifies CASSPPSLSGYTF.

V is TRBV2 and J is TRBJ1-3, with D possibly being TRBD1 (5 bases). The CDR3 has 13 residues. Trimming took 7 bases from V and 4 from J, leaving 11 bases between them. The V gene's germline CDR1 is SNHLY and CDR2 FYNNEI. DNA of the CDR3: TGTGCCAGCACTCAAAAGGGGGGAAACACCATATATTTT. It translates to CASTQKGGNTIYF.

The V and J genes are TRBV7-2 and TRBJ2-7; 7 bases are shared with TRBD1. Per germline, CDR1 SGHTA and CDR2 FQGNSA. Unmatched junction bases numbered 6, after V lost 0 bases and J lost 4 bases. The CDR3 runs to 15 residues. The CDR3 DNA follows: TGTGCCAGCAGCTTAGCCGGACAGGAGACTTACGAGCAGTACTTC. Protein: CASSLAGQETYEQYF.

The chain is built from TRBV29-1 and TRBJ1-2, with D possibly matching TRBD1 (5 bases). V lost 4 bases and J 7 bases, leaving 16 bases between the germline ends. This CDR3 contains 13 residues. Per the germline V gene, CDR1 is SQVTM and CDR2 is ANQGSEA. As DNA, the CDR3 is TGCAGCGTTGGCGCCGGGGCCTCGGGTGGCTACACCTTC. Translating it yields CSVGAGASGGYTF.

In its sample, this clonotype was seen a few times. The CDR3 region has the DNA TGTGCCAGCACCCGGGGCCAAGATACGCAGTATTTT. Protein: CASTRGQDTQYF. The chain joins TRBV11-3 to TRBJ2-3; D might be TRBD1 or TRBD2, each matching 5 bases. The germline gives CDR1 SGHNT, CDR2 YENEEA. V lost 7 bases to trimming and J lost 5 bases, with 10 bases between them. The CDR3 contains 12 residues.

This chain joins TRBV20-1 and TRBJ1-1, with unresolved D. This CDR3 has 12 amino acids. The ends were cut back, 4 bases at V and 0 bases at J, with 6 bases in the middle. Germline V gives CDR1 DFQATT, CDR2 SNEGSKA (reference sequence). The CDR3 DNA reads as TGCAGTGCTACCCTCATGAACACTGAAGCTTTCTTT. It specifies CSATLMNTEAFF.

The sample holds a few counts of this clonotype. CDR3 DNA: TGTGCCTGGAGAGGGCCTGGAAACACCATATATTTT. Its translation is CAWRGPGNTIYF. The chain uses TRBV30 and TRBJ1-3; D gene unclear. The ends were cut back, 3 bases at V and 2 bases at J, with 5 bases in the middle. Germline V gives CDR1 GTSNPN, CDR2 SVGIG (reference sequence). The CDR3 has 12 amino acids.

The chain carries TRBV7-2 and TRBJ2-2; D uncertain. The CDR3 loop spans 16 amino acids. Germline assignment: CDR1 SGHTA and CDR2 FQGNSA. The V gene lost 5 bases and the J gene lost 3 bases, with 16 bases spanning the gap. The CDR3 nucleotides read TGTGCCAGCAGCACACCCGGGCCACGCCACACCGGGGAGCTGTTTTTT. The encoded protein is CASSTPGPRHTGELFF.

Here the CDR3 reads CASSFPTGVNTEAFF. As DNA, the CDR3 is TGTGCCAGCAGCTTCCCCACAGGGGTGAACACTGAAGCTTTCTTT. The V call is TRBV11-2, the J call TRBJ1-1, with 7 bases aligning to TRBD1. CDR1 is SGHAT, CDR2 FQNNGV, per germline. The CDR3 is 15 amino acids. The trim removed 3 bases at V and 0 bases at J, leaving 4 bases unmatched.

This clonotype has more than one count but fewer than ten. The rearrangement joins TRBV27 to TRBJ2-5; 8 nucleotides line up with TRBD2. Unmatched junction bases numbered 8, after V lost 6 bases and J lost 5 bases. This CDR3 comprises 14 residues. Germline CDR1 is MNHEY and CDR2 is SMNVEV (reference sequence). For the CDR3, the DNA is TGTGCCAGCAGCCAGAATGGACTAGCTGAGACCCAGTACTTC. Translation gives CASSQNGLAETQYF.

V usage is TRBV10-1 and J usage is TRBJ1-1; perhaps TRBD1 as D (5 bases). The V end was cut by 0 bases, the J end by 6 bases, with 11 bases between. The CDR3 spans 14 residues. CDR1 and CDR2 from the germline V gene are WNHNN and SYGVQD (reference sequence). The CDR3: CASSESGGRAEAFF. CDR3 in DNA: TGCGCCAGCAGTGAGTCGGGGGGGAGGGCTGAAGCTTTCTTT.

This clonotype was seen more than once but under ten times. The J gene is TRBJ2-4, the V gene TRBV19; 9 positions match TRBD2. The CDR3 is 17 residues long. Germline assignment: CDR1 LNHDA and CDR2 SQIVND (reference sequence). V lost 5 bases to trimming and J lost 0 bases; unmatched junction nucleotides: 8. The CDR3 DNA is TGTGCCAGTAGTGCGCCGACTAGCGGAGTAGCCAAAAACATTCAGTACTTC. Amino acids: CASSAPTSGVAKNIQYF.

This clonotype has only a few counts. V is TRBV6-5 and J is TRBJ2-6; 11 nucleotides line up with TRBD1. The V segment lost 8 bases and the J segment 4 bases; nucleotides outside the gene matches: 10. Germline assignment: CDR1 MNHEY and CDR2 SVGAGI. The CDR3 loop spans 17 amino acids. The CDR3 loop reads CASRSGQGALGANVLTF. CDR3 nucleotide sequence: TGTGCCAGCCGTTCCGGACAGGGGGCGCTCGGGGCCAACGTCCTGACTTTC.

A few counts support this clonotype. V and J are TRBV6-5 and TRBJ2-5, with 7 bases identical to TRBD2. V lost 2 bases and J lost 5; bases outside the gene matches: 2. Germline V gene data show CDR1 as MNHEY and CDR2 as SVGAGI. The CDR3 contains 13 residues. The CDR3 loop reads CASSYGGGETQYF. The CDR3 region has the DNA TGTGCCAGCAGTTACGGGGGGGGGGAGACCCAGTACTTC.

This clonotype was seen a single time. J is TRBJ1-2 and V is TRBV12-3 or TRBV12-4; tentative D call: TRBD1 (6 bases). V lost 3 bases and J lost 4, with 9 bases in between. The CDR3 extends over 13 amino acids. For the CDR3, the DNA is TGTGCCAGCAGTTTCGACAGGACCTATGGCTACACCTTC. Protein product: CASSFDRTYGYTF.

The chain is built from TRBV10-3 and TRBJ2-7; 8 nucleotides line up with TRBD1. CDR3 length: 13 residues. Unmatched junction bases numbered 8, after V lost 10 bases and J lost 3 bases. Germline V gene sequence: CDR1 ENHRY, CDR2 SYGVKD. The CDR3 DNA reads TGTGCCACGCTGGACAGGGACCTCTACGAGCAGTACTTC. Residues: CATLDRDLYEQYF.

The chain has TRBV11-3 and TRBJ1-5, with D uncertain. Germline V CDR1 and CDR2: SGHNT, YENEEA. V was shortened by 1 base and J by 0 bases, with 7 bases between the two germline ends. The CDR3 has 15 amino acids. Written as DNA, the CDR3 is TGTGCCAGCAGCTTAGGTGTCGGTAGCAATCAGCCCCAGCATTTT. This encodes CASSLGVGSNQPQHF.

The chain uses TRBV19 and TRBJ2-1, with 9 bases aligning to TRBD1. Losses at the gene ends were 5 bases for V and 3 bases for J; bases not matched to a gene: 5. Germline assignment: CDR1 LNHDA and CDR2 SQIVND (reference sequence). The CDR3 covers 15 residues. CDR3: CASSLPGQGYNEQFF. The CDR3 region has the DNA TGTGCCAGTAGTCTTCCGGGACAGGGCTACAATGAGCAGTTCTTC.

This clonotype was observed a handful of times. V gene TRBV30 combines with J gene TRBJ1-2; no clear D gene. Germline V gene lookup returns CDR1 GTSNPN and CDR2 SVGIG (reference sequence). V was trimmed by 2 bases and J by 6 bases, leaving 16 bases between them. The CDR3 is made up of 14 amino acids. The CDR3, as DNA: TGTGCCTGGAGTCGTAGGGATCGTTTGGATGGCTACACCTTC. This gives the protein CAWSRRDRLDGYTF.

This chain connects TRBV7-9 to TRBJ2-5; perhaps TRBD1 as D (6 bases). CDR1 is SEHNR and CDR2 is FQNEAQ in the germline V gene (reference sequence). This CDR3 contains 14 residues. V was trimmed by 2 bases and J by 4 bases, leaving 11 bases between them. CDR3 in DNA: TGTGCCAGCAGCTTACAGACAGGAAGAGAGACCCAGTACTTC. This translates into CASSLQTGRETQYF.

The chain uses TRBV12-3 or TRBV12-4 and TRBJ1-1; perhaps TRBD1 as D (6 bases). The germline V and J ends were trimmed by 9 bases and 4 bases, with 18 bases remaining between them. The CDR3 spans 14 residues. This chain's CDR3 is CASSTSTGSTEAFF. The CDR3 coding sequence is TGTGCCAGTAGCACTTCGACAGGTTCCACTGAAGCTTTCTTT.

V gene TRBV19 combines with J gene TRBJ1-4, with 7 positions matching TRBD1. Germline-derived CDR1 and CDR2 are LNHDA and SQIVND (reference sequence). CDR3 length: 14 residues. V lost 6 bases to trimming and J lost 7 bases; unmatched junction nucleotides: 8. CDR3 DNA sequence: TGTGCCAGTAGCCCGACAGGGTGGGGTGAAAAACTGTTTTTT. It is translated as CASSPTGWGEKLFF. Using reference TRBV19 and TRBJ1-4 for the parts outside the CDR3, the full variable domain is DGGITQSPKYLFRKEGQNVTLSCEQNLNHDAMYWYRQDPGQGLRLIYYSQIVNDFQKGDIAEGYSVSREKKESFPLTVTSAQKNPTAFYLCASSPTGWGEKLFFGSGTQLSVL.

CDR3 loop: CASSLVMGGEQYF. CDR3 DNA sequence: TGTGCCAGCAGCTTAGTAATGGGAGGCGAGCAGTACTTC. J is TRBJ2-7 and V is TRBV7-2, with D perhaps TRBD2 (6 bases). The CDR3 contains 13 residues. CDR1 is SGHTA and CDR2 is FQGNSA in the germline V gene. V lost 1 base to trimming and J lost 6 bases, with 10 bases between them.

The chain uses TRBV6-4 and TRBJ1-2; TRBD1 matches 7 bases. Trimming cost V 8 bases and J 1 base; bases outside gene matches: 10. This CDR3 is built from 15 residues. The germline gives CDR1 MRHNA, CDR2 SNTAGT. The CDR3 region is CASRRRQGDNYGYTF. The CDR3 DNA reads TGTGCCAGCCGACGCAGGCAGGGGGATAACTATGGCTACACCTTC.

The J gene is TRBJ2-2, the V gene TRBV12-3 or TRBV12-4; tentatively, D is TRBD2 (7 bases). CDR3 size: 16 residues. The V end was cut by 2 bases, the J end by 3 bases, with 13 bases between. CDR3 protein: CASSLRGARDTGELFF. The DNA of the CDR3 is TGTGCCAGCAGTTTACGGGGGGCGCGAGACACCGGGGAGCTGTTTTTT.

The gene calls are TRBV5-6 and TRBJ2-3; weak D call: TRBD1 (5 bases). The CDR3 totals 14 residues. The V end was cut by 0 bases, the J end by 7 bases, with 12 bases between. From germline, CDR1 is SGHDT and CDR2 YYEEEE. The CDR3 here is CASSLGRVKNTQYF. CDR3 in DNA: TGTGCCAGCAGCTTGGGCAGGGTAAAGAATACGCAGTATTTT.

CDR3 nucleotides: TGTGCCAGCAGCCCCTTTTCAACCTCACCCCTCCACTTT. Translation gives CASSPFSTSPLHF. This chain links TRBV7-2 with TRBJ1-6, with D uncertain. Trimming removed 5 bases from V and 10 bases from J, with 12 bases in between. The CDR3 covers 13 residues. Germline V CDR1 and CDR2: SGHTA, FQGNSA.

This chain links TRBV29-1 with TRBJ1-3; D not resolved. Germline assignment: CDR1 SQVTM and CDR2 ANQGSEA. CDR3 length: 14 residues. V was trimmed by 8 bases and J by 0 bases, leaving 14 bases between them. This chain's CDR3 is CSTRASLSGNTIYF. For the CDR3, the DNA is TGCAGCACCCGGGCATCCCTCTCTGGAAACACCATATATTTT.